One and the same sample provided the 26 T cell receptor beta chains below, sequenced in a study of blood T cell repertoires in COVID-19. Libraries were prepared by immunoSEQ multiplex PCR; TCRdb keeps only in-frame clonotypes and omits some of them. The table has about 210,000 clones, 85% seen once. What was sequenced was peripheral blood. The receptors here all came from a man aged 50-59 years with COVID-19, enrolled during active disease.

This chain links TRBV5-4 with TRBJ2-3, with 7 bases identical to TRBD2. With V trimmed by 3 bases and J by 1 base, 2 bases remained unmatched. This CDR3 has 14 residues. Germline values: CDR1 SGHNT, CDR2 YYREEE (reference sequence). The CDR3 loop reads CASSSSGRTDTQYF. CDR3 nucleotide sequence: TGTGCCAGCAGCTCTAGCGGACGCACAGATACGCAGTATTTT.

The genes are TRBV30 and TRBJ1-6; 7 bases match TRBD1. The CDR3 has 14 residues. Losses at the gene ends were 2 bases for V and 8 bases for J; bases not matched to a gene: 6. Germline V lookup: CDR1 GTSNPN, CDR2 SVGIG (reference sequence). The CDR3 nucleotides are TGTGCCTGGAGTAGAGACAGGGTTGATTCACCCCTCCACTTT. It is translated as CAWSRDRVDSPLHF.

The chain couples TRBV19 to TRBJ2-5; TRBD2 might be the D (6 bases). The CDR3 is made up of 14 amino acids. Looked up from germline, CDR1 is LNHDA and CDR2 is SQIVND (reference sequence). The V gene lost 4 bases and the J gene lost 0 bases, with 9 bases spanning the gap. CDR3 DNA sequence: TGTGCCAGTAGTACGGGGGAGTACCAAGAGACCCAGTACTTC. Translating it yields CASSTGEYQETQYF.

CDR3 sequence (DNA): TGTGCCAGCAGCTTGGTAGGGACAGACCAAGAGACCCAGTACTTC. Its protein is CASSLVGTDQETQYF. The V gene is TRBV5-8, the J gene TRBJ2-5; 7 nucleotides line up with TRBD1. Germline V lookup: CDR1 SGHTS, CDR2 YDEGEE. The CDR3 length is 15 residues. V lost 0 bases to trimming and J lost 0 bases; unmatched junction nucleotides: 2.

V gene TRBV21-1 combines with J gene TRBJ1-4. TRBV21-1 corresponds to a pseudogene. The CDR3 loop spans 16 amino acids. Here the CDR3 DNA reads TGTGCCAGCAGCAAAGGCGCGGGGGGCCCGAGTGAAAAACTGTTTTTT. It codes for CASSKGAGGPSEKLFF.

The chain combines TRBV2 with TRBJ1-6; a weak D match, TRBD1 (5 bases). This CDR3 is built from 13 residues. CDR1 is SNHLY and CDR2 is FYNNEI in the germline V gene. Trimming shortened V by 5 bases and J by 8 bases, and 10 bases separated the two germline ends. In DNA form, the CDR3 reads TGTGCCAGCAGTAGGGGTGAAGATTCACCCCTCCACTTT. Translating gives CASSRGEDSPLHF.

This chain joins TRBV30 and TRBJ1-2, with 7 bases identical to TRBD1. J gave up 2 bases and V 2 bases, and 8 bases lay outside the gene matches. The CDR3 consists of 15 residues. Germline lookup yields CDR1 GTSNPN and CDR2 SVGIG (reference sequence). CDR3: CAWSFWTGWNYGYTF. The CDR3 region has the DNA TGTGCCTGGAGTTTTTGGACAGGATGGAACTATGGCTACACCTTC.

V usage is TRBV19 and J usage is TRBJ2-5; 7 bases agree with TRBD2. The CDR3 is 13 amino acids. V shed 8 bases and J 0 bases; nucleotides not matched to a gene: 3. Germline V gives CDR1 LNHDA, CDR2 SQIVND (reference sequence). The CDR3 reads CASRLADQETQYF. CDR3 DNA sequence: TGTGCCAGTCGCCTAGCGGACCAAGAGACCCAGTACTTC.

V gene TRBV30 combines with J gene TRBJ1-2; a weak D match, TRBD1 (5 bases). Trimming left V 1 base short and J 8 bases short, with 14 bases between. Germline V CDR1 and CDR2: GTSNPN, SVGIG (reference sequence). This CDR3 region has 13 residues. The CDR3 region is CAWSDSDIGGYTF. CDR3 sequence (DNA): TGTGCCTGGAGTGACTCGGACATCGGCGGCTACACCTTC. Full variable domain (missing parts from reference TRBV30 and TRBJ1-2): SQTIHQWPATLVQPVGSPLSLECTVEGTSNPNLYWYRQAAGRGLQLLFYSVGIGQISSEVPQNLSASRPQDRQFILSSKKLLLSDSGFYLCAWSDSDIGGYTFGSGTRLTVV.

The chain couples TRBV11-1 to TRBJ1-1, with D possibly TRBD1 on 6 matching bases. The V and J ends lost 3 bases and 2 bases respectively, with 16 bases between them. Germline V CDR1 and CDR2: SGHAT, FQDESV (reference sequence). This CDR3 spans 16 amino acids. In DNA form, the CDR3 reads TGTGCCAGCAGCTTGGGGCTGGGCAGGGGTAACACTGAAGCTTTCTTT. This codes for CASSLGLGRGNTEAFF.

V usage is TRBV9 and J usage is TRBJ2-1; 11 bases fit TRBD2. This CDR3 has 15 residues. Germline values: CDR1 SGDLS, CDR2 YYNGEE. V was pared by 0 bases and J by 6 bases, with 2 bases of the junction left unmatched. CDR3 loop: CASSVASGGSNEQFF. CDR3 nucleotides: TGTGCCAGCAGCGTAGCTAGCGGGGGGTCCAATGAGCAGTTCTTC.

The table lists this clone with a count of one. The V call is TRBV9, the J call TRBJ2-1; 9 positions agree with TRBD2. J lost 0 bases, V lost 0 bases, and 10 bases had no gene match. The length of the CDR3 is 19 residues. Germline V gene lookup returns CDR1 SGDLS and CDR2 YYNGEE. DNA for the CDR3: TGTGCCAGCAGCGTAGGGCGGGGGGGCTTCCGGAGCTCCTACAATGAGCAGTTCTTC. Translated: CASSVGRGGFRSSYNEQFF.

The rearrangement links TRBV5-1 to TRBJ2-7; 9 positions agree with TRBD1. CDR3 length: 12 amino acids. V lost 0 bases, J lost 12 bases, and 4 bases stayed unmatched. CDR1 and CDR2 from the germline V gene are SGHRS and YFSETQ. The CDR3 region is CASSLGQGVLYF. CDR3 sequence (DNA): TGCGCCAGCAGCTTGGGACAGGGGGTTTTGTACTTC.

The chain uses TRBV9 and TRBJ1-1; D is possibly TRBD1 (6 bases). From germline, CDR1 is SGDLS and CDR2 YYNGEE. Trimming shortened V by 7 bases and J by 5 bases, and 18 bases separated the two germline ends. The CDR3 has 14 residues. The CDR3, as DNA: TGTGCCAGCGTACGAGGGGCAGGGGATACTGAAGCTTTCTTT. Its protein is CASVRGAGDTEAFF. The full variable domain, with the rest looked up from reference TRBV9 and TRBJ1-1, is DSGVTQTPKHLITATGQRVTLRCSPRSGDLSVYWYQQSLDQGLQFLIQYYNGEERAKGNILERFSAQQFPDLHSELNLSSLELGDSALYFCASVRGAGDTEAFFGQGTRLTVV.

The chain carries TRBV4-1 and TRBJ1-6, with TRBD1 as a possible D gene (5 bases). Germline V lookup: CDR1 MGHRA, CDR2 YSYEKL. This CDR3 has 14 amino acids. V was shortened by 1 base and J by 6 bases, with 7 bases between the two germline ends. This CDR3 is CASSQAGFNSPLHF. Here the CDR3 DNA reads TGCGCCAGCAGCCAAGCAGGGTTTAATTCACCCCTCCACTTT.

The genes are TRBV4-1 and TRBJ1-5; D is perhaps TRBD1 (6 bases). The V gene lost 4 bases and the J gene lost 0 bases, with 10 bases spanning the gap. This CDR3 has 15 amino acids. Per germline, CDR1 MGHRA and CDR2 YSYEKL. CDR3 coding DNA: TGCGCCAGCAGCCCGACAGGAACTAGCAATCAGCCCCAGCATTTT. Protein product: CASSPTGTSNQPQHF.

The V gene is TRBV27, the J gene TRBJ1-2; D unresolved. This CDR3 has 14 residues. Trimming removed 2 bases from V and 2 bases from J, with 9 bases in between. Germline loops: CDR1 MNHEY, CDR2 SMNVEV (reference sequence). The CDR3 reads CASSLSVRNYGYTF. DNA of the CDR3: TGTGCCAGCAGTTTAAGCGTCAGAAACTATGGCTACACCTTC.

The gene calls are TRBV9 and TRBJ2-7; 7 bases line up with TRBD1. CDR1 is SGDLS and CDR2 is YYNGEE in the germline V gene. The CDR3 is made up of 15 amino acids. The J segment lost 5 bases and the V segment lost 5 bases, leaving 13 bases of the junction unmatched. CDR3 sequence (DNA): TGTGCCAGCAGTCGGGCCCCGACAGGGCGGGACGAGCAGTACTTC. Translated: CASSRAPTGRDEQYF.

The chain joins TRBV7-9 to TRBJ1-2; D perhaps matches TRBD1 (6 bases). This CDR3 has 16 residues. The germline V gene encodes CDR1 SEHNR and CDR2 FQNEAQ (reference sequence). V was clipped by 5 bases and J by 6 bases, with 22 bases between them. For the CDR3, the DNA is TGTGCCAGCAGCGCCCGGGACACAGTCGGCATCGATGGCTACACCTTC. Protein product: CASSARDTVGIDGYTF.

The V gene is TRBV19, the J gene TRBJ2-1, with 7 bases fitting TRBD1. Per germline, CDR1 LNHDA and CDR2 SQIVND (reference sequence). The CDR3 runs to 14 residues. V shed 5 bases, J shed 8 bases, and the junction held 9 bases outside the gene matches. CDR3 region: CASSPRQGRDEQFF. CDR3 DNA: TGTGCCAGTAGTCCTCGACAGGGTAGGGATGAGCAGTTCTTC.

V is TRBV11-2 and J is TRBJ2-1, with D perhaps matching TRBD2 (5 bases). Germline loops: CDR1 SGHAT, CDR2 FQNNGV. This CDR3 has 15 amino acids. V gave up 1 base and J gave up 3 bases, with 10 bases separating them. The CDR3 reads CASSLGGIVYNEQFF. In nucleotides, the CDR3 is TGTGCCAGCAGCTTAGGAGGGATTGTCTACAATGAGCAGTTCTTC.

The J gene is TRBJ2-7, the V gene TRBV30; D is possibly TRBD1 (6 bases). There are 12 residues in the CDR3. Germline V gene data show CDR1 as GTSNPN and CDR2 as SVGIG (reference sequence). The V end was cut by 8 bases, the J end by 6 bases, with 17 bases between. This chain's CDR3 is CALEDSVLEQYF. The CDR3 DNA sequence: TGTGCCCTTGAGGACAGCGTTCTCGAGCAGTACTTC.

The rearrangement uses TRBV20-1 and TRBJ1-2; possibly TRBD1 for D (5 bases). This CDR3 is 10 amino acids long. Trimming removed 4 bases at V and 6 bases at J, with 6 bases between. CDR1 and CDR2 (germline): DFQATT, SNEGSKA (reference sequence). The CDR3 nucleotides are TGCAGTGCTACAGGGAATGGCTACACCTTC. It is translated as CSATGNGYTF.

The CDR3: CASSGGVQPQHF. The CDR3 DNA reads as TGTGCCAGCAGTGGGGGGGTGCAGCCCCAGCATTTT. The genes are TRBV28 and TRBJ1-5, with D perhaps matching TRBD1 (5 bases). V was trimmed by 5 bases and J by 7 bases, leaving 9 bases between them. This CDR3 region has 12 residues. The germline V gene encodes CDR1 MDHEN and CDR2 SYDVKM.

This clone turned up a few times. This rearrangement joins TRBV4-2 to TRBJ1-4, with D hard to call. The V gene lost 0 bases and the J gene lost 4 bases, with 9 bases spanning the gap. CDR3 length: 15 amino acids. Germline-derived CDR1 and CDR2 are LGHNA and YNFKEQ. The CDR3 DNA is TGTGCCAGCAGCCAAGATCTGCGGCTTAATGAAAAACTGTTTTTT. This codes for CASSQDLRLNEKLFF.

CDR3 residues: CASSQARTNNSPLHF. In DNA, the CDR3 is TGCGCCAGCAGCCAAGCGAGGACTAATAATTCACCCCTCCACTTT. This chain uses TRBV4-1 with TRBJ1-6, with D hard to call. The length of the CDR3 is 15 residues. Germline V gene sequence: CDR1 MGHRA, CDR2 YSYEKL. With 1 base removed from V and 5 bases from J, the gap between germline ends came to 9 bases.